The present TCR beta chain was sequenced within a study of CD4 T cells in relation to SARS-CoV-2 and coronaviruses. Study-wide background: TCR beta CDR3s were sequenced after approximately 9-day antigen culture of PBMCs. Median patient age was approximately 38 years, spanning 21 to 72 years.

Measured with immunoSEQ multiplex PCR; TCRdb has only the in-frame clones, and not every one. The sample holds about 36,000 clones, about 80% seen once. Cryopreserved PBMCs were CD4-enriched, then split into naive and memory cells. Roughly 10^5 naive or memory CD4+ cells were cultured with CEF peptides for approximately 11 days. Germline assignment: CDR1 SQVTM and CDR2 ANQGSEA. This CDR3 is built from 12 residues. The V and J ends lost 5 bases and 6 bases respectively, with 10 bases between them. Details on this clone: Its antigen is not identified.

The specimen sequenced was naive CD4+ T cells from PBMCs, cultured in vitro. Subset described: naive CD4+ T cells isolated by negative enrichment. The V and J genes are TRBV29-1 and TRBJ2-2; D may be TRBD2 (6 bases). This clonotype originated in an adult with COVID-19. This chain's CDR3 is CSVKTSPGELFF. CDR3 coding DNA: TGCAGCGTTAAGACTAGTCCCGGGGAGCTGTTTTTT.